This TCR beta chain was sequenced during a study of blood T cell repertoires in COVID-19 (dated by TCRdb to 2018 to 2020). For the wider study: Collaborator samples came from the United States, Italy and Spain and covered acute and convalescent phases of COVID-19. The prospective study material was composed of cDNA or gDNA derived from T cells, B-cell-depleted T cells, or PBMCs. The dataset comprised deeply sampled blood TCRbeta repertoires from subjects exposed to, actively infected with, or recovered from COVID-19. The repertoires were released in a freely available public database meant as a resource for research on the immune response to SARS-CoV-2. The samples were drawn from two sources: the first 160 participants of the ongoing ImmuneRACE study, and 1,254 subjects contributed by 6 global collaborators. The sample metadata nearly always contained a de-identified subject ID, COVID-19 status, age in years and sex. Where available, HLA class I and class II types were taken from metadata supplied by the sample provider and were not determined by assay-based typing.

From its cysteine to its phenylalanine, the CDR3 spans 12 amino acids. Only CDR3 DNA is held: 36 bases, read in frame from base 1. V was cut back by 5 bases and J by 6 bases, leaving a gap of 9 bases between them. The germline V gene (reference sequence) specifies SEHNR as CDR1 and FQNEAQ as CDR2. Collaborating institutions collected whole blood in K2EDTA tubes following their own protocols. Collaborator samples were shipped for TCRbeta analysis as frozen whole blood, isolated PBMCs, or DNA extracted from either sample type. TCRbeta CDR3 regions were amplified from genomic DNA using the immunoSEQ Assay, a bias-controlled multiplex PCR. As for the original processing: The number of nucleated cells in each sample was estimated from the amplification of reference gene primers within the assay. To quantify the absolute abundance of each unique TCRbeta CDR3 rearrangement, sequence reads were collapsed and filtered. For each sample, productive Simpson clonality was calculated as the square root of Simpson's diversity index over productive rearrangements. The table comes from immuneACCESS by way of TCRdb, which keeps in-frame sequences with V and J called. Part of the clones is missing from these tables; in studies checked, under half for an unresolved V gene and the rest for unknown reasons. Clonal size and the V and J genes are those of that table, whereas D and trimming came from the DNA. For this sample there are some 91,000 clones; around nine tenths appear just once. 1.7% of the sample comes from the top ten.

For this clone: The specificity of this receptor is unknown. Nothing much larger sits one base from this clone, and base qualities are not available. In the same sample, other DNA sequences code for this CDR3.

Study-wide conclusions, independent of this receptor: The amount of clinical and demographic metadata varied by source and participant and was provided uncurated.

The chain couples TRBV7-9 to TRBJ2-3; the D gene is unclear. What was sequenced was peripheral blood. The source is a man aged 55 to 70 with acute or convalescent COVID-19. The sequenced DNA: TGTGCCAGCAGCCTTTCCGCGGATACGCAGTATTTT. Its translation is CASSLSADTQYF. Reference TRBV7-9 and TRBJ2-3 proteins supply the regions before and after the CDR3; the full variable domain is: DTGVSQNPRHKITKRGQNVTFRCDPISEHNRLYWYRQTLGQGPEFLTYFQNEAQLEKSRLLSDRFSAERPKGSFSTLEIQRTEQGDSAMYLCASSLSADTQYFGPGTRLTVL.